The source of this T cell receptor beta chain is a study of blood T cell repertoires in COVID-19. Whole-study context: Sites in the United States, Italy and Spain provided acute and convalescent COVID-19 samples. Sample material is recorded as cDNA or gDNA derived from T cells, B-cell-depleted T cells, or PBMCs.

Enrolment of Seattle patients took place during active infection, and they were followed longitudinally. The CDR3 is 13 amino acids. V was trimmed by 10 bases and J by 0 bases, leaving 13 bases between them. How the authors handled the data: How many nucleated cells were present was estimated from reference gene primer amplification. Measured with immunoSEQ multiplex PCR; TCRdb has only the in-frame clones, and not every one. For V, J and clone size, that table is used; D and trimming come from the DNA. The table has about 71,000 clones, roughly 84% seen once. The rearrangement uses TRBV12-3 or TRBV12-4 and TRBJ2-7; a weak D match, TRBD1 (6 bases). Material for sequencing was peripheral blood. This sequence was found in a man under 40 with COVID-19, enrolled during active disease. This CDR3 is CATAGAPSYEQYF. The DNA of the CDR3 is TGTGCCACCGCAGGGGCGCCCTCCTACGAGCAGTACTTC.